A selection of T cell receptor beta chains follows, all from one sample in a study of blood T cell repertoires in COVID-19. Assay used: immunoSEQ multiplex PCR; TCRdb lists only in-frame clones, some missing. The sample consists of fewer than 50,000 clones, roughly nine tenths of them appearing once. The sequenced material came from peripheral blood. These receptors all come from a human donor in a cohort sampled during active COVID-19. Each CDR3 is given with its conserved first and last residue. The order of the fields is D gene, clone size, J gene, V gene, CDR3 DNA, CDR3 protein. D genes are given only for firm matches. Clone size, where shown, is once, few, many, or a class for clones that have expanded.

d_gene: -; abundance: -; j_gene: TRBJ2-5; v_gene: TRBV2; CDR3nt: TGTGCCAGCAGTGGTTTCAGGCAAGAGACCCAGTACTTC; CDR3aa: CASSGFRQETQYF
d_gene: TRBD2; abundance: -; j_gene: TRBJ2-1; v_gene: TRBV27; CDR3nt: TGTGCCAGCAGTTCGGGACTAGCGTACAATGAGCAGTTCTTC; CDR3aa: CASSSGLAYNEQFF
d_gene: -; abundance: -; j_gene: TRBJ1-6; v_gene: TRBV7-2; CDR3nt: TGTGCCAGCAGCTTATTCTTGTCTCCCCTCCACTTT; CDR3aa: CASSLFLSPLHF
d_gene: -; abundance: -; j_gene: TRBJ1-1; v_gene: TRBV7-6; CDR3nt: TGTGCCAGCAGCCCTTCGGACAGTCCTAGAACTGAAGCTTTCTTT; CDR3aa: CASSPSDSPRTEAFF
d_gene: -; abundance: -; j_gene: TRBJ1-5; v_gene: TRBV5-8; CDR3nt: TGTGCCAGCAGCCGCAACAGTCTTAGTCAGCCCCAGCATTTT; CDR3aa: CASSRNSLSQPQHF
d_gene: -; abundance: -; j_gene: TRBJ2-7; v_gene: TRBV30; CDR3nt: TGTGCCTGGAACCTTAGGGGGTACGAGCAGTACTTC; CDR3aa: CAWNLRGYEQYF
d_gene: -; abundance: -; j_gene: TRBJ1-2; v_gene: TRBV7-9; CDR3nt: TGTGCCAGCAGCCCGGTGACAGGAGGTCTTTTAGTAGGCTACACCTTC; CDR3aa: CASSPVTGGLLVGYTF
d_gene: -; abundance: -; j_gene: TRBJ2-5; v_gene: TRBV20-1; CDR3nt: TGCAGTGCTCGGAGAGAGACCCAGTACTTC; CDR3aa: CSARRETQYF
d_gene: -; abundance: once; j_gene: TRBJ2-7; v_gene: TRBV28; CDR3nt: TGTGCCAGCAGCGAACGGGACGAGCAGTACTTC; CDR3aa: CASSERDEQYF
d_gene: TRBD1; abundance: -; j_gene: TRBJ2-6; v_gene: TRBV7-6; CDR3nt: TGTGCCAGCAGCTCCAGGGGGTCTGGGGCCAACGTCCTGACTTTC; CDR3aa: CASSSRGSGANVLTF
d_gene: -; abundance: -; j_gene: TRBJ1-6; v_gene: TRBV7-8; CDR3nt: TGTGCCAGCAGCTTTAACAGGGTCTCCTATAATTCACCCCTCCACTTT; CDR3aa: CASSFNRVSYNSPLHF
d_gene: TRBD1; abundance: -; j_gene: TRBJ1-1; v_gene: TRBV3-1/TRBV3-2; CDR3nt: TGTGCCAGCAGCCAAGGGACAGGGCGAGAAGCTTTCTTT; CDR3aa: CASSQGTGREAFF
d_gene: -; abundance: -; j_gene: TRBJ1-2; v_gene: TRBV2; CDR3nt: TGTGCCAGCAGCCCCCAGGCAGGCAACTATGGCTACACCTTC; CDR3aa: CASSPQAGNYGYTF
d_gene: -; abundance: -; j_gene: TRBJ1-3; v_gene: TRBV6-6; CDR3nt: TGTGCCAGGGAGCCTCGGGGGGGCCAAGAAAACACCATATATTTT; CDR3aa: CAREPRGGQENTIYF
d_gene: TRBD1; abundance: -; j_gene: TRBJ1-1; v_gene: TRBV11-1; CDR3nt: TGTGCCAGCAGATCTACAGGGGTGGGGAACACTGAAGCTTTCTTT; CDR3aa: CASRSTGVGNTEAFF
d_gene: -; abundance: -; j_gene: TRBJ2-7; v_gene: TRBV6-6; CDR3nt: TGTGCCAGCAGTCGGGGCTTGAACTACGAGCAGTACTTC; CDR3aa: CASSRGLNYEQYF
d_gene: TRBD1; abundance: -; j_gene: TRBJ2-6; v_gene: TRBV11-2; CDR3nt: TGTGCCAGCAGCCCGCCCGGGGACAGACTTTTCTCTGGGGCCAACGTCCTGACTTTC; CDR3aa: CASSPPGDRLFSGANVLTF
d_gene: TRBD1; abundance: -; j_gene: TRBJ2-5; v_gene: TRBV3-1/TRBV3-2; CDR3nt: TGTGCCAGCAGCCTCCTGGATAGGACAGGGGAGCACCAGTACTTC; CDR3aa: CASSLLDRTGEHQYF
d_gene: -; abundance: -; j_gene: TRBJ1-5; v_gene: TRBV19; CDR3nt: TGTGCCAGTAGGGCCCAGGGTGGTAGGGATCAGCCCCAGCATTTT; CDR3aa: CASRAQGGRDQPQHF
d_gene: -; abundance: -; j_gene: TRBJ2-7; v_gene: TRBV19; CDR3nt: TGTGCCAGTAGTATGGCCACAACAACCTCCTACGAGCAGTACTTC; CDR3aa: CASSMATTTSYEQYF
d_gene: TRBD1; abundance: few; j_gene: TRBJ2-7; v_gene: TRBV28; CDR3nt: TGTGCCAGCAGGATCCGGGACAGAAACTACGAGCAGTACTTC; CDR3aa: CASRIRDRNYEQYF
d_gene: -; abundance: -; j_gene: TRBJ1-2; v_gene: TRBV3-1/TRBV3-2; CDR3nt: TGTGCCAGCAGCCAAACCCTAGGGGACTATGGCTACACCTTC; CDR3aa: CASSQTLGDYGYTF
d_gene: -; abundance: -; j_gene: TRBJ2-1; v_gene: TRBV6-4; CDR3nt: TGTGCCCCCCGATCCAGCTCAGGCTCCTACAATGAGCAGTTCTTC; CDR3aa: CAPRSSSGSYNEQFF
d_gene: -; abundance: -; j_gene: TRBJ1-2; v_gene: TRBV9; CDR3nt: TGTGCCAGCAGCGTAGGGGAGCAGGCCGGGAGGGGCTACACCTTC; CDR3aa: CASSVGEQAGRGYTF
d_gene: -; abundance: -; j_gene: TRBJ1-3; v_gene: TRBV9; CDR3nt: TGTGCCAGCAGCGTCAAGGGGGAAGAACCTGGAAACACCATATATTTT; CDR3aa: CASSVKGEEPGNTIYF
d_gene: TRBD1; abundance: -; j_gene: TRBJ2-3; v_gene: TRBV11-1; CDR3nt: TGTGCCGGATCGACAGGGGGCAACGCAGATACGCAGTATTTT; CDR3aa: CAGSTGGNADTQYF
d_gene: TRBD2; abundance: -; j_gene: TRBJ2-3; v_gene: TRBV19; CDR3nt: TGTGCCAGTAGTATAGATAGAATAGCGGGAGGAGATACGCAGTATTTT; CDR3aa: CASSIDRIAGGDTQYF
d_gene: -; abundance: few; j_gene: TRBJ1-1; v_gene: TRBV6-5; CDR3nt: TGTGCCAGCAGTCCCGGGAACACTGAAGCTTTCTTT; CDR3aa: CASSPGNTEAFF
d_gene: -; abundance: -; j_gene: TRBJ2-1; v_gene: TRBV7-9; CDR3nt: TGTGCCAGCAGCTTACCCGAGACTGGCCATGAGCAGTTCTTC; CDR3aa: CASSLPETGHEQFF
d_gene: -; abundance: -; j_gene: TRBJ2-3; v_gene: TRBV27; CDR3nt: TGTGCCAGCAGTCTTCGGGGGGCGGATACGCAGTATTTT; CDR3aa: CASSLRGADTQYF
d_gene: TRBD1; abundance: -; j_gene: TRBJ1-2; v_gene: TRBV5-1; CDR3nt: TGCGCCAGCAGCACGCAACAGGGGGCAGAGGGCTACACCTTC; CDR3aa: CASSTQQGAEGYTF
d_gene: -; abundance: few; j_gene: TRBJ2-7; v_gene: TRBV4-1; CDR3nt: TGCGCCAGCAGCCAGCCCGCACAAACCTACGAGCAGTACTTC; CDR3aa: CASSQPAQTYEQYF
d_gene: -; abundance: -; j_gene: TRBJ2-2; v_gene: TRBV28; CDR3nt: TGTGCCAGCAGGGCGACAGCGAACACCGGGGAGCTGTTTTTT; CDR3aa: CASRATANTGELFF
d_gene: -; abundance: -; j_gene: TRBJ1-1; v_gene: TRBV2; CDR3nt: TGTGCCAGCAGAGGGGACATGAACACTGAAGCTTTCTTT; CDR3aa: CASRGDMNTEAFF
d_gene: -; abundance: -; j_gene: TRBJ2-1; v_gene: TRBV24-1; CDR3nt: TGTGCCACCAGTGATCCTAGGCAGCGGAATGAGCAGTTCTTC; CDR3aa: CATSDPRQRNEQFF
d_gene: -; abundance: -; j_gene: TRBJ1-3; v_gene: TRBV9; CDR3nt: TGTGCCAGCAGCGTAGTGGGCTTCTCTGGAAACACCATATATTTT; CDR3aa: CASSVVGFSGNTIYF
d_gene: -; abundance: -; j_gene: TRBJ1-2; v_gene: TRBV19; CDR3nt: TGTGCCAGTACCAATTCCCCGGACAGTCTTTATGGCTACACCTTC; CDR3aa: CASTNSPDSLYGYTF
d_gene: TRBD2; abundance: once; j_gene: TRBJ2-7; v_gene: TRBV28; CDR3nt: TGTGCCAGCGGTGGGACTAGCGGGAGAGGCGAGCAGTACTTC; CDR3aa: CASGGTSGRGEQYF
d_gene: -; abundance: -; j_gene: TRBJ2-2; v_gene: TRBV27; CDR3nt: TGTGCCAGTCACTCCGGAGCCGGGGAGCTGTTTTTT; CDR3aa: CASHSGAGELFF
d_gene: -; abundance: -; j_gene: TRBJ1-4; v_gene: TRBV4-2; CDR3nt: TGTGCCAGCAGCCGAGGGGGGGCGGAGGCAACTAATGAAAAACTGTTTTTT; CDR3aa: CASSRGGAEATNEKLFF
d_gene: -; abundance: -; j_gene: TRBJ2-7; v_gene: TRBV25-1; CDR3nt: TGTGCCAGCAGTGAATTTCAGACCTACGAGCAGTACTTC; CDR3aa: CASSEFQTYEQYF
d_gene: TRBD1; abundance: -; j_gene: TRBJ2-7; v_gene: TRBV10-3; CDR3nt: TGTGCCATCACTGGGACAGGGTACGAGCAGTACTTC; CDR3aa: CAITGTGYEQYF
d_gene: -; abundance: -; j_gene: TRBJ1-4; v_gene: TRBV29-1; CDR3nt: TGCAGCGTCGCCCAGGGTTATGAAAAACTGTTTTTT; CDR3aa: CSVAQGYEKLFF
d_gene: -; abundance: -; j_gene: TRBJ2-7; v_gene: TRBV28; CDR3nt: TGTGCCAGCAGTTTCTGGGACACAACCTACGAGCAGTACTTC; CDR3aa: CASSFWDTTYEQYF
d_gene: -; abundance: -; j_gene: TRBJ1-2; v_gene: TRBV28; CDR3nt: TGTGCCAGCAGTTTAAGAGGGCAACTGGGGGGCTACACCTTC; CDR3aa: CASSLRGQLGGYTF
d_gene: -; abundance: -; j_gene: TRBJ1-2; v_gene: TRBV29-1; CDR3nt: TGCAGCGTTGAGCGGCAGCCCCACTATGGCTACACCTTC; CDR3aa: CSVERQPHYGYTF